These 18 T cell receptor beta chains came from one sample sequenced in a study of shared clonotypes between healthy human individuals. Using immunoSEQ multiplex PCR, the repertoire was profiled, and TCRdb retains in-frame clones only, with some absent. The table lists about 660,000 clones, around 67% of them singletons, with more than 1.5% in the top ten. Sample: memory CD4+ T cells sorted from blood. Subset indicated: CD45RA-negative fraction. The receptors here all came from a woman aged 25 to 39 in good health.

The chain links TRBV18 to TRBJ2-7, with 9 bases aligning to TRBD1. The CDR3 is 15 residues long. The V segment lost 3 bases and the J segment 1 base; nucleotides outside the gene matches: 4. CDR1 is KGHSH, CDR2 LQKENI, per germline. CDR3 bases: TGTGCCAGCTCACCCGGGACAGGGACGTCCTACGAGCAGTACTTC. Translating gives CASSPGTGTSYEQYF.

This clone was picked up a small number of times. The rearrangement links TRBV9 to TRBJ2-5, with 12 bases fitting TRBD2. The ends lost 2 bases at V and 0 bases at J; junction bases unmatched: 2. The CDR3 is 16 residues long. Germline values: CDR1 SGDLS, CDR2 YYNGEE. CDR3 protein: CASSVGLAGYQETQYF. CDR3 bases: TGTGCCAGCAGCGTCGGACTAGCGGGGTACCAAGAGACCCAGTACTTC.

This clone came up a few times. This chain connects TRBV4-2 to TRBJ2-7; a possible D gene is TRBD1 (9 bases). The V end lost 1 base, the J end lost 2 bases, and 24 bases lay between the germline ends. This CDR3 has 19 amino acids. Germline CDR1 and CDR2: LGHNA and YNFKEQ. Here the CDR3 reads CASSQGETGGLGGPYEQYF. In nucleotides, the CDR3 is TGTGCCAGCAGCCAAGGTGAGACAGGGGGACTAGGCGGTCCCTACGAGCAGTACTTC.

The chain combines TRBV27 with TRBJ2-5; 8 nucleotides align to TRBD2. CDR1 MNHEY and CDR2 SMNVEV come from the germline V gene (reference sequence). The J segment lost 6 bases and the V segment lost 4 bases, leaving 10 bases of the junction unmatched. This CDR3 is 15 amino acids long. Written as DNA, the CDR3 is TGTGCCAGCAGTTCAGTCGGACTAGCTGAAAAGACCCAGTACTTC. Its translation is CASSSVGLAEKTQYF.

The genes are TRBV28 and TRBJ1-4; D unresolved. The V and J ends lost 7 bases and 4 bases respectively, with 13 bases between them. Germline CDR1 reads MDHEN; CDR2 reads SYDVKM. This CDR3 region has 14 residues. DNA for the CDR3: TGTGCCAGCACCGACGGGCGGATTAATGAAAAACTGTTTTTT. Amino acids: CASTDGRINEKLFF.

V gene TRBV10-3 combines with J gene TRBJ1-1; tentative D call: TRBD1 (6 bases). In germline, CDR1 is ENHRY, CDR2 SYGVKD. The CDR3 sequence is 13 residues long. Between the trimmed V and J ends, which lost 10 bases and 5 bases, there was a span of 17 bases. DNA for the CDR3: TGTGCCACCGGGGGGGCGTCTGAAACTGAAGCTTTCTTT. It yields the protein CATGGASETEAFF.

This rearrangement joins TRBV6-5 to TRBJ2-2, with D uncertain. This CDR3 is built from 14 residues. From germline, CDR1 is MNHEY and CDR2 SVGAGI. V gave up 4 bases and J gave up 5 bases, with 11 bases separating them. The DNA for the CDR3 is TGTGCCAGCAGTTTCTTAGCCGGGACCGGGGAGCTGTTTTTT. This codes for CASSFLAGTGELFF.

The V gene is TRBV10-1, the J gene TRBJ1-1; D is perhaps TRBD1 (5 bases). This CDR3 comprises 15 residues. V lost 6 bases and J lost 4, with 18 bases in between. Germline V lookup: CDR1 WNHNN, CDR2 SYGVQD (reference sequence). The CDR3 reads CASSPGGWQGTEAFF. The CDR3 coding sequence is TGCGCCAGCAGCCCGGGTGGGTGGCAGGGCACTGAAGCTTTCTTT.

This clone was picked up a small number of times. The genes are TRBV30 and TRBJ2-1; no clear D. With 2 bases removed from V and 16 bases from J, the gap between germline ends came to 24 bases. This CDR3 spans 14 amino acids. Germline V lookup: CDR1 GTSNPN, CDR2 SVGIG (reference sequence). This CDR3 is CAWSQVPSSYKFFF. The CDR3 nucleotides are TGTGCCTGGAGTCAGGTACCCTCTTCTTATAAGTTCTTCTTC.

The chain is built from TRBV4-2 and TRBJ2-7, with 10 bases lining up with TRBD2. CDR1 LGHNA and CDR2 YNFKEQ come from the germline V gene. J gave up 4 bases and V 1 base, and 7 bases lay outside the gene matches. This CDR3 comprises 16 residues. The CDR3 protein is CASSQGLAGEGYEQYF. The CDR3 nucleotides are TGTGCCAGCAGCCAAGGGCTAGCGGGAGAAGGGTACGAGCAGTACTTC.

The chain joins TRBV28 to TRBJ1-3, with D perhaps TRBD1 (5 bases). The V and J ends lost 2 bases and 0 bases respectively, with 17 bases between them. The V gene's germline CDR1 is MDHEN and CDR2 SYDVKM. The CDR3 extends over 18 amino acids. In DNA form, the CDR3 reads TGTGCCAGCAGTTTAGCGTCGGAACGGGGACGCTCTGGAAACACCATATATTTT. Protein sequence: CASSLASERGRSGNTIYF.

J is TRBJ2-7 and V is TRBV18; 7 bases line up with TRBD1. CDR3 length: 15 amino acids. Losses at the gene ends were 3 bases for V and 0 bases for J; bases not matched to a gene: 5. Per germline, CDR1 KGHSH and CDR2 LQKENI. The CDR3 nucleotides are TGTGCCAGCTCACCCAAGGACAGGAGCTCCTACGAGCAGTACTTC. It encodes CASSPKDRSSYEQYF.

The rearrangement links TRBV6-4 to TRBJ1-5; D gene ambiguous. The germline gives CDR1 MRHNA, CDR2 SNTAGT. V shed 4 bases and J shed 1 base, with 5 bases lying between them. This CDR3 is built from 13 residues. CDR3 nucleotides: TGTGCCAGCAGTGCGGAGAGCAATCAGCCCCAGCATTTT. This translates into CASSAESNQPQHF.

This sequence joins TRBV11-2 and TRBJ2-2; D is unresolved. V gave up 4 bases and J gave up 0 bases, with 6 bases separating them. CDR1 is SGHAT, CDR2 FQNNGV, per germline. The CDR3 spans 14 residues. This CDR3 is CASSSRPNTGELFF. The CDR3 nucleotides are TGTGCCAGCAGCTCCCGGCCGAACACCGGGGAGCTGTTTTTT.

The chain has TRBV18 and TRBJ1-2; D remains ambiguous. The CDR3 is 15 amino acids. CDR1 and CDR2 (germline): KGHSH, LQKENI. The germline V and J ends were trimmed by 3 bases and 0 bases, with 11 bases remaining between them. CDR3 in DNA: TGTGCCAGCTCACCGGGTTCCGGAGCTAACTATGGCTACACCTTC. This encodes CASSPGSGANYGYTF. The variable domain in full, with the rest retrieved from reference TRBV18 and TRBJ1-2, is NAGVMQNPRHLVRRRGQEARLRCSPMKGHSHVYWYRQLPEEGLKFMVYLQKENIIDESGMPKERFSAEFPKEGPSILRIQQVVRGDSAAYFCASSPGSGANYGYTFGSGTRLTVV.

The chain joins TRBV2 to TRBJ2-5; D is unresolved. V dropped 6 bases and J dropped 5 bases, with 16 bases sitting between them. CDR3 length: 14 amino acids. Germline-derived CDR1 and CDR2 are SNHLY and FYNNEI. The CDR3 region is CASSGQSVGETQYF. The CDR3 bases are TGTGCCAGCAGCGGTCAGAGTGTGGGGGAGACCCAGTACTTC.

The chain has TRBV6-5 and TRBJ2-7; D uncertain. The CDR3 spans 13 residues. Germline assignment: CDR1 MNHEY and CDR2 SVGAGI. V was clipped by 8 bases and J by 3 bases, with 14 bases between them. The CDR3 is CASGRPANYEQYF. The CDR3 DNA sequence: TGTGCCAGCGGACGTCCGGCCAACTACGAGCAGTACTTC.

V gene TRBV27 combines with J gene TRBJ2-3; 8 nucleotides line up with TRBD2. Trimming took 1 base from V and 2 from J; bases not matched to a gene: 5. CDR1 is MNHEY and CDR2 is SMNVEV in the germline V gene (reference sequence). CDR3 length: 16 amino acids. CDR3 region: CASSLYAGGLTDTQYF. The CDR3 region has the DNA TGTGCCAGCAGTTTATACGCGGGAGGTCTCACAGATACGCAGTATTTT.